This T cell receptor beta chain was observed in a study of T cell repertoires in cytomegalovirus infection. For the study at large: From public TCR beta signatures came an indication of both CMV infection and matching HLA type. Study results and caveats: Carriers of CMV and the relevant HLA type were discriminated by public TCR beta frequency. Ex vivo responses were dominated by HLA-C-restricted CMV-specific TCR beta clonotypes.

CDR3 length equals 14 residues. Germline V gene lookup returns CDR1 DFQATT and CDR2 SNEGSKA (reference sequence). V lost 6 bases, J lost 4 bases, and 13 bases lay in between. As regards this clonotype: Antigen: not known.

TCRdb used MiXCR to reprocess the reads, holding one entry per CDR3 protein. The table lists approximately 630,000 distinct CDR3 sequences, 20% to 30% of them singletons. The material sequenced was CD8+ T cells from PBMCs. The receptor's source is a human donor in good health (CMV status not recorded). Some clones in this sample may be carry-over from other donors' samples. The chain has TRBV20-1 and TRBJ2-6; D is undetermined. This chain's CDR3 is CSAPDFKGANVLTF. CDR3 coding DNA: TGCAGTGCCCCTGATTTTAAGGGGGCCAACGTCCTGACTTTC.